This T cell receptor beta chain was sequenced during a study of T cell changes during pregnancy in multiple sclerosis. This clone was detected only a few times. Method: immunoSEQ multiplex PCR; TCRdb's copy keeps in-frame clones and lacks some. The sample lists tens of thousands of clones; 80% to 90% were seen once. V was clipped by 3 bases and J by 9 bases; unmatched bases: 7. Germline loops: CDR1 MNHEY, CDR2 SMNVEV (reference sequence). This CDR3 spans 15 amino acids. V is TRBV27 and J is TRBJ1-6; 8 nucleotides align to TRBD1. The sample was CD4+ T cells from peripheral blood mononuclear cells, taken before pregnancy. The receptor comes from a female donor with multiple sclerosis, enrolled in a pregnancy study. The CDR3 nucleotides are TGTGCCAGCAGTTTCCGGGACAGGAAAAGTTCACCCCTCCACTTT. Amino acids: CASSFRDRKSSPLHF.